The 10 T cell receptor beta chains listed next were all sequenced from one sample in a study of blood T cell repertoires in COVID-19. The table came from immunoSEQ multiplex PCR; TCRdb's copy has only in-frame clones and leaves some out. This sample carries roughly 230,000 clones, around 87% of them seen once, and the ten largest clones take around 2.3%. Sequencing was carried out using peripheral blood. The source is a woman aged 60 to 75 with COVID-19, enrolled during active disease.

The rearrangement uses TRBV4-1 and TRBJ1-2; D is possibly TRBD1 (5 bases). Trimming removed 4 bases from V and 4 bases from J, with 16 bases in between. From germline, CDR1 is MGHRA and CDR2 YSYEKL. The length of the CDR3 is 15 residues. The CDR3 reads CASSPSREQGYGYTF. The CDR3 DNA follows: TGCGCCAGCAGCCCCAGCCGGGAGCAGGGCTATGGCTACACCTTC.

The chain has TRBV7-9 and TRBJ2-2; 7 nucleotides match TRBD1. The J segment lost 4 bases and the V segment lost 4 bases, leaving 6 bases of the junction unmatched. Germline CDR1 reads SEHNR; CDR2 reads FQNEAQ (reference sequence). This CDR3 has 15 amino acids. This CDR3 is CASSSRDSSTGELFF. The CDR3 DNA reads TGTGCCAGCAGCTCCCGGGACAGTAGCACCGGGGAGCTGTTTTTT.

The chain couples TRBV7-2 to TRBJ1-5; 7 bases fit TRBD1. Losses at the gene ends were 2 bases for V and 7 bases for J; bases not matched to a gene: 5. Looked up from germline, CDR1 is SGHTA and CDR2 is FQGNSA. This CDR3 has 14 residues. The CDR3 DNA is TGTGCCAGCAGCTTAACGGCAGGGGGGCAGCCCCAGCATTTT. Translating gives CASSLTAGGQPQHF.

This clone was seen only once. The V gene is TRBV11-2, the J gene TRBJ2-5; D perhaps matches TRBD1 (5 bases). CDR1 is SGHAT and CDR2 is FQNNGV in the germline V gene. CDR3 length: 16 residues. V lost 0 bases and J lost 2, with 13 bases in between. The CDR3: CASSLELTERQETQYF. CDR3 coding DNA: TGTGCCAGCAGCTTAGAATTGACAGAACGTCAAGAGACCCAGTACTTC.

V and J are TRBV7-2 and TRBJ2-3; TRBD2 is a possible D gene (5 bases). Germline lookup yields CDR1 SGHTA and CDR2 FQGNSA. The CDR3 is 15 residues long. The V end lost 5 bases, the J end lost 0 bases, and 12 bases lay between the germline ends. The CDR3, as DNA: TGTGCCAGCAGCGCTACTAGTCTGAGCACAGATACGCAGTATTTT. Protein product: CASSATSLSTDTQYF.

The chain has TRBV6-4 and TRBJ1-1, with a tentative D call TRBD1 (6 bases). Trimming removed 7 bases at V and 4 bases at J, with 16 bases between. Per germline, CDR1 MRHNA and CDR2 SNTAGT. This CDR3 has 14 amino acids. The CDR3 loop is CASMAEIGGTEAFF. In nucleotides, the CDR3 is TGTGCCAGCATGGCCGAAATAGGGGGCACTGAAGCTTTCTTT.

The V call is TRBV2, the J call TRBJ2-2; 8 bases match TRBD2. Germline V gene sequence: CDR1 SNHLY, CDR2 FYNNEI. There are 16 residues in the CDR3. V dropped 5 bases and J dropped 6; count of bases not matched to a gene: 11. CDR3 nucleotide sequence: TGTGCCAGCAGTTTACTAGCGGCGGGGTTGGCCGGGGAGCTGTTTTTT. Translating it yields CASSLLAAGLAGELFF. The whole variable domain, filled in from reference TRBV2 and TRBJ2-2, reads EPEVTQTPSHQVTQMGQEVILRCVPISNHLYFYWYRQILGQKVEFLVSFYNNEISEKSEIFDDQFSVERPDGSNFTLKIRSTKLEDSAMYFCASSLLAAGLAGELFFGEGSRLTVL.

The rearrangement joins TRBV10-2 to TRBJ2-1; 8 bases are shared with TRBD2. Germline values: CDR1 WSHSY, CDR2 SAAADI. The V segment lost 6 bases and the J segment 8 bases; nucleotides outside the gene matches: 6. The CDR3 spans 13 residues. The CDR3 here is CASSGSGGYEQFF. The CDR3, as DNA: TGCGCCAGCAGCGGGAGCGGGGGCTATGAGCAGTTCTTC.

This chain uses TRBV6-6 with TRBJ1-1; D is unclear. Per the germline V gene, CDR1 is MNHNY and CDR2 is SVGAGI (reference sequence). V was clipped by 6 bases and J by 5 bases, with 16 bases between them. CDR3 size: 14 residues. The CDR3 sequence: CASSPVGGETEAFF. The CDR3 bases are TGTGCCAGCAGCCCCGTAGGCGGGGAGACTGAAGCTTTCTTT.

The chain carries TRBV9 and TRBJ1-4; D is perhaps TRBD1 (6 bases). This CDR3 region has 14 residues. Trimming removed 1 base from V and 5 bases from J, with 9 bases in between. Germline values: CDR1 SGDLS, CDR2 YYNGEE. The CDR3 region is CASSVQGQNEKLFF. CDR3 DNA sequence: TGTGCCAGCAGCGTACAGGGGCAAAATGAAAAACTGTTTTTT.